Below, 5 T cell receptor beta chains from the same sample are listed, as sequenced in a study of T cell responses to AZD1222 COVID-19 vaccine. The table came from immunoSEQ multiplex PCR; TCRdb's copy has only in-frame clones and leaves some out. The table records 85,000 to 130,000 clones, around 90% of them present only once. The sample here was peripheral blood, taken on day 0 of AZD1222 vaccination. These receptors came from an adult in good health.

This sequence joins TRBV9 and TRBJ2-7; TRBD2 might be the D (5 bases). Germline V gene lookup returns CDR1 SGDLS and CDR2 YYNGEE. Trimming cost V 0 bases and J 4 bases, with 11 bases left between them. The CDR3 has 14 residues. The CDR3 spells CASSVGSGSYEQYF. CDR3 DNA sequence: TGTGCCAGCAGCGTAGGGAGCGGTTCGTACGAGCAGTACTTC.

V and J are TRBV2 and TRBJ2-1; D is uncertain. V lost 8 bases to trimming and J lost 4 bases, with 9 bases between them. CDR3 length: 12 amino acids. Germline V gene lookup returns CDR1 SNHLY and CDR2 FYNNEI. CDR3 in DNA: TGTGCCAGCCATTTAAGGTACAATGAGCAGTTCTTC. It yields the protein CASHLRYNEQFF.

DNA for the CDR3: TGCAGCTCGAGTAGCGGGGGGCCCACAGATACGCAGTATTTT. This gives the protein CSSSSGGPTDTQYF. The V gene is TRBV29-1, the J gene TRBJ2-3; TRBD2 matches at 10 bases. Unmatched junction bases numbered 7, after V lost 8 bases and J lost 2 bases. The CDR3 extends over 14 amino acids. CDR1 is SQVTM, CDR2 ANQGSEA, per germline.

The chain links TRBV19 to TRBJ1-2; 9 bases line up with TRBD1. The CDR3 is 13 amino acids. Germline V CDR1 and CDR2: LNHDA, SQIVND (reference sequence). The ends lost 7 bases at V and 3 bases at J; junction bases unmatched: 3. In nucleotides, the CDR3 is TGTGCCAGTACAGACAGGGGGGACTATGGCTACACCTTC. Residues: CASTDRGDYGYTF. The entire variable domain, with the rest obtained from reference TRBV19 and TRBJ1-2, is as follows: DGGITQSPKYLFRKEGQNVTLSCEQNLNHDAMYWYRQDPGQGLRLIYYSQIVNDFQKGDIAEGYSVSREKKESFPLTVTSAQKNPTAFYLCASTDRGDYGYTFGSGTRLTVV.

This sequence joins TRBV19 and TRBJ2-1, with 9 nucleotides matching TRBD2. Losses at the gene ends were 7 bases for V and 3 bases for J; bases not matched to a gene: 7. The CDR3 contains 15 residues. CDR1 is LNHDA, CDR2 SQIVND, per germline (reference sequence). The CDR3 sequence is CASMGLAGRYNEQFF. The CDR3 DNA reads as TGTGCCAGTATGGGCCTAGCGGGACGCTACAATGAGCAGTTCTTC. Combining the CDR3 with reference TRBV19 and TRBJ2-1 gives the whole variable domain DGGITQSPKYLFRKEGQNVTLSCEQNLNHDAMYWYRQDPGQGLRLIYYSQIVNDFQKGDIAEGYSVSREKKESFPLTVTSAQKNPTAFYLCASMGLAGRYNEQFFGPGTRLTVL.